The T cell receptor (beta chain) under discussion was sequenced for a study of T cells in Graves' hyperthyroidism and ophthalmopathy. Amplification yielded TCR beta CDR3 regions, with RNA transcripts as the source. Carried out on the TCR CDR3, a first-round RT-PCR used the HTBI primer set. TCRdb redid the calling of the multiplex PCR reads with MiXCR, one entry per CDR3 protein. The sample carries about 250,000 distinct CDR3 sequences, over 20% recorded once. This clonotype has a handful of counts. CDR3 length equals 12 residues. The germline CDR1 and CDR2 sequences are SEHNR and FQNEAQ (reference sequence). The germline V and J ends were trimmed by 6 bases and 5 bases, with 10 bases remaining between them.

Input material: blood. This clonotype originated in a man between 25 and 39 years old with Graves' ophthalmopathy. V usage is TRBV7-9 and J usage is TRBJ1-1; no reliable D call. The CDR3: CASRPSGTEAFF. The CDR3 DNA follows: TGTGCCAGCAGGCCGTCCGGGACTGAAGCTTTCTTT.